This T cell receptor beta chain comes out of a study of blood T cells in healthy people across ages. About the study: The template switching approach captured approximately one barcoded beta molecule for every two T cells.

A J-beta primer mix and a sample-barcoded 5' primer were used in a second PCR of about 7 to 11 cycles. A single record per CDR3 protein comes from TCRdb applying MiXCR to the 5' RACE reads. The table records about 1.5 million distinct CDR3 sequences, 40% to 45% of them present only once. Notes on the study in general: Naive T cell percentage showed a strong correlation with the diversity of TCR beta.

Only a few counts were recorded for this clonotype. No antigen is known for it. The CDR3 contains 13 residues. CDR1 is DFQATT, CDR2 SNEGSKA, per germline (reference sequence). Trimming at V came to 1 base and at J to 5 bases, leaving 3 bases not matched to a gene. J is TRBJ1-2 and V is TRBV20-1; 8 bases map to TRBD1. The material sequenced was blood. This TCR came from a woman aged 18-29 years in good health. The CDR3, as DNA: TGCAGTGCTAGAGGGACAGGGAGTTATGGCTACACCTTC. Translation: CSARGTGSYGYTF.